Listed below are T cell receptor beta chains from one sample, sequenced in a study of blood T cell repertoires in COVID-19. TCRdb's copy holds only in-frame clones and misses some; the assay was immunoSEQ multiplex PCR. The repertoire holds about 310,000 clones, about 90% seen once, with roughly 1% in the top ten. The sequenced material came from peripheral blood. The source is a woman in her thirties or forties with COVID-19, enrolled during active disease. CDR3s leave out the opening cysteine and the closing phenylalanine or tryptophan. The D gene is left open where the match is weak.

j_gene | d_gene | v_gene | CDR3aa
TRBJ1-1 | TRBD1 | TRBV7-3 | ASSPRTGNTEAF
TRBJ1-2 | TRBD1 | TRBV2 | ASSPRTGDYGYT
TRBJ1-2 | - | TRBV3-1/TRBV3-2 | ASSVSPGPGGYT
TRBJ1-2 | TRBD1 | TRBV4-2 | ASSRSTGDGGYT
TRBJ2-2 | - | TRBV12-3/TRBV12-4 | ASSLNGAGELF
TRBJ1-3 | - | TRBV27 | ASSSSPGNTIY
TRBJ2-7 | TRBD2 | TRBV19 | ASSISSGAPRYYEQY
TRBJ1-5 | - | TRBV6-5 | ASIVIGRSGQPQH
TRBJ1-2 | - | TRBV30 | AWSVSLFRGQGYT
TRBJ1-2 | - | TRBV12-3/TRBV12-4 | ASSSQGPYGYT
TRBJ2-5 | TRBD2 | TRBV3-1/TRBV3-2 | ASSQAHNGTSGRAELQETQY
TRBJ1-1 | - | TRBV9 | ASSAEGRLNTEAF
TRBJ1-2 | - | TRBV28 | ASRPMRAVEYGYT
TRBJ1-3 | - | TRBV18 | ASSPRGAGNTIY
TRBJ2-2 | TRBD1 | TRBV24-1 | ATSDPPGTGLHGELF
TRBJ2-3 | TRBD2 | TRBV5-1 | ASRLVTSGGHSTDTQY
TRBJ1-1 | TRBD1 | TRBV10-3 | ASRQGPTEAF
TRBJ1-5 | - | TRBV19 | ASSIDRDSNQPQH
TRBJ1-2 | TRBD1 | TRBV4-3 | ASSQDPDRGYGYT
TRBJ2-7 | - | TRBV9 | ASSGGVAGEQY
TRBJ1-1 | - | TRBV19 | ASSMNQRQGLTEAF
TRBJ1-1 | TRBD1 | TRBV3-1/TRBV3-2 | ASSQADRGFQAF
TRBJ2-6 | - | TRBV5-6 | ASSGGARSGANVLT
TRBJ1-1 | - | TRBV2 | ASAPSRPGVNTEAF
TRBJ2-4 | - | TRBV24-1 | ATSDTQRGDIQY
TRBJ1-2 | - | TRBV7-9 | ASSPAGNYGYT
TRBJ2-7 | - | TRBV7-9 | ASSPGLPSYEQY
TRBJ2-5 | - | TRBV30 | AWTPGRGRVTETQY
TRBJ2-7 | - | TRBV9 | ASSGPGPVAYEQY
TRBJ2-5 | TRBD2 | TRBV3-1/TRBV3-2 | ASSRNKRVAGGETQY
TRBJ1-5 | - | TRBV5-8 | ASRPRQVGNQPQH
TRBJ2-5 | TRBD2 | TRBV30 | AWSVGGGSQETQY
TRBJ1-2 | - | TRBV18 | ASSPRTESYT
TRBJ2-1 | TRBD1 | TRBV28 | ASADRGWDEQF
TRBJ2-5 | TRBD1 | TRBV5-1 | ASSFNRGETQY
TRBJ2-5 | - | TRBV10-3 | AISVSSQETQY
TRBJ2-1 | TRBD1 | TRBV7-7 | ASSLDRGANEQF
TRBJ2-5 | TRBD2 | TRBV3-1/TRBV3-2 | ASSHGGSGRAGETQY
TRBJ1-2 | - | TRBV2 | ASSGGAYGYT
TRBJ2-3 | - | TRBV15 | ATVKRAGPTDTQY
TRBJ1-4 | TRBD1 | TRBV4-3 | ASSYRQGMDEKLF
TRBJ1-6 | - | TRBV28 | ASSLSPSYNSPLH
TRBJ2-7 | TRBD2 | TRBV5-1 | ASSLIKGTSGSEQY
TRBJ1-4 | - | TRBV30 | AWSPNREEEKLF
TRBJ1-2 | TRBD1 | TRBV4-2 | ASSQDSDRGNGYT
TRBJ2-2 | TRBD1 | TRBV19 | ASSTQGAGELF
TRBJ1-2 | - | TRBV4-3 | ASSQTGSYGYT
TRBJ2-2 | - | TRBV4-2 | ASSQDGGRKFRELF
TRBJ1-2 | - | TRBV12-3/TRBV12-4 | ASSSRPGDGYT
TRBJ2-2 | TRBD1 | TRBV5-1 | ASSLARQGPSSTGELF
TRBJ2-7 | - | TRBV28 | ASSLMAGGSYEQY
TRBJ1-2 | TRBD1 | TRBV4-1 | ASSFRDRGDYGYT
TRBJ1-4 | TRBD1 | TRBV19 | ASSSRQGGNEKLF
TRBJ2-7 | - | TRBV6-5 | ASSPISYEQY
TRBJ1-6 | - | TRBV9 | ASSVGQQNSPLH